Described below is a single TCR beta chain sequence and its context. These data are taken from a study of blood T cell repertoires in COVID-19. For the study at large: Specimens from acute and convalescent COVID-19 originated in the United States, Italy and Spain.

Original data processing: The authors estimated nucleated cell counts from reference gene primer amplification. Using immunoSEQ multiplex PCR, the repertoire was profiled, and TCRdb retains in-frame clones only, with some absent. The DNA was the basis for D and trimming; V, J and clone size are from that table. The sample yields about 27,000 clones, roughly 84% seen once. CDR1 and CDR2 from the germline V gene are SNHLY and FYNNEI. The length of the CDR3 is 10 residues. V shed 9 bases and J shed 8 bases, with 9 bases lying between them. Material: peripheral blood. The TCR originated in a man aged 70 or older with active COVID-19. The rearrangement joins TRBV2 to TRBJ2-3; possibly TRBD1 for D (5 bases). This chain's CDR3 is CARGLGTQYF. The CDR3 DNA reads TGTGCCAGGGGGCTTGGTACGCAGTATTTT.